The 4 T cell receptor beta chains in this list originate from one sample, sequenced in a study of T cells expressing NK-cell markers. No DNA is given; TCRdb re-called the 5' RACE reads and lists each CDR3 protein once. The sample totals about 380,000 distinct CDR3 sequences. Specimen: blood T cells: a sorted CD56 or NKG2C T cell subset, CD4+ or CD8+ T cells, or bulk PBMC T cells (not recorded which). The source is a man aged 18 to 69 in good health.

V usage is TRBV6-5 and J usage is TRBJ2-7; TCRdb names TRBD1, which stays unverified in the absence of DNA. The CDR3 totals 15 residues. The germline V gene has CDR1 MNHEY and CDR2 SVGAGI. CDR3 region: CASSYSSGASYEQYF.

CDR3 protein: CATSEGQSTDTQYF. The chain has TRBV10-3 and TRBJ2-3; with no DNA, the TCRdb D assignment of TRBD2 cannot be verified. Looked up from germline, CDR1 is ENHRY and CDR2 is SYGVKD. This CDR3 contains 14 residues.

This sequence joins TRBV30 and TRBJ1-2. The CDR3 extends over 16 amino acids. Germline CDR1 GTSNPN, CDR2 SVGIG (reference sequence). CDR3 sequence reads: CAWSKRELGGRYGYTF. Combining the CDR3 with reference TRBV30 and TRBJ1-2 gives the whole variable domain SQTIHQWPATLVQPVGSPLSLECTVEGTSNPNLYWYRQAAGRGLQLLFYSVGIGQISSEVPQNLSASRPQDRQFILSSKKLLLSDSGFYLCAWSKRELGGRYGYTFGSGTRLTVV.

CDR3 loop: CASSERASWSTGELFF. The chain combines TRBV6-1 with TRBJ2-2; the TRBD1 assignment by TCRdb is unverifiable without DNA. Germline loops: CDR1 MNHNS, CDR2 SASEGT. CDR3 length: 16 amino acids.